This entry describes one T cell receptor beta chain. The antigen remains unidentified. The data are from a study of siplizumab effects on memory and regulatory T cells. Findings of the study overall: Under siplizumab, alloreactive sequences traced to unstimulated CD4+ memory cells were significantly reduced. Proliferating Tregs' suppressive function in siplizumab cultures went unconfirmed. Unstimulated subsets captured only a minor fraction of alloreactive clones.

Profiling relied on immunoSEQ multiplex PCR, and the TCRdb table lists in-frame clones only, not all of them. The data contain around 97,000 clones, about 94% of them singletons. This TCR derives from a human donor in good health. The source material was non-Treg CD4+ T cells sorted from blood.

CDR3 sequence (DNA): TGTGCCAGCAGCTTATCTACAGGCCGTTCTCTCCAAGAGACCCAGTACTTC. It encodes CASSLSTGRSLQETQYF. V and J are TRBV7-7 and TRBJ2-5; D perhaps matches TRBD1 (5 bases). The V and J ends lost 2 bases and 1 base respectively, with 17 bases between them. Germline V CDR1 and CDR2: SSHAT, FNYEAQ (reference sequence). This CDR3 region has 17 residues.